Below, 21 T cell receptor beta chains from the same sample are listed, as sequenced in a study of neurological immune-mediated disorders. MiXCR, run by TCRdb on the 5' RACE reads, gives a single entry per CDR3 protein. The sample contains 40,000 or so distinct CDR3 sequences, roughly 5% of which appear only once. Sequencing was carried out using CD4+ T cells from blood. The receptors derive from a young man in good health.

This clonotype came up many times. This chain uses TRBV4-1 with TRBJ2-6; D remains ambiguous. V was pared by 1 base and J by 0 bases, with 7 bases between. CDR3 length: 16 amino acids. CDR1 is MGHRA, CDR2 YSYEKL, per germline. In DNA form, the CDR3 reads TGCGCCAGCAGCCAAGGACGCTTCTCTGGGGCCAACGTCCTGACTTTC. Translation: CASSQGRFSGANVLTF.

Ten or more counts support this clonotype. The genes are TRBV7-2 and TRBJ2-7, with 9 bases that match TRBD1. The CDR3 has 14 amino acids. V was pared by 4 bases and J by 7 bases, with 8 bases of the junction left unmatched. Germline V gene sequence: CDR1 SGHTA, CDR2 FQGNSA. The CDR3 loop is CASSWGTGRFEQYF. In nucleotides, the CDR3 is TGTGCCAGCAGCTGGGGGACAGGGCGGTTTGAGCAGTACTTC.

The table lists this clonotype with many counts. This sequence joins TRBV24-1 and TRBJ2-1, with TRBD2 matching over 13 bases. This CDR3 has 18 amino acids. With V trimmed by 3 bases and J by 1 base, 5 bases remained unmatched. Germline lookup yields CDR1 KGHDR and CDR2 SFDVKD. CDR3 bases: TGTGCCACCAGTGATGAACCGGGACTAGCGGGGTCCTACAATGAGCAGTTCTTC. It translates to CATSDEPGLAGSYNEQFF.

Ten or more counts support this clonotype. The chain uses TRBV9 and TRBJ2-1, with 8 bases lining up with TRBD1. This CDR3 has 16 amino acids. J gave up 3 bases and V 3 bases, and 8 bases lay outside the gene matches. The germline CDR1 and CDR2 sequences are SGDLS and YYNGEE. The CDR3 loop reads CASSERRTGNYNEQFF. The DNA for the CDR3 is TGTGCCAGCAGCGAGAGAAGGACAGGGAACTACAATGAGCAGTTCTTC.

This clonotype has at least ten counts. V gene TRBV3-1 combines with J gene TRBJ2-1; no reliable D call. Trimming removed 0 bases at V and 4 bases at J, with 10 bases between. This CDR3 spans 15 amino acids. Germline V lookup: CDR1 LGHDT, CDR2 YNNKEL (reference sequence). CDR3 region: CASSQDLDVYNEQFF. Here the CDR3 DNA reads TGTGCCAGCAGCCAAGATCTAGACGTATACAATGAGCAGTTCTTC.

This clonotype was counted at least ten times. This rearrangement joins TRBV29-1 to TRBJ2-1; the D call may be TRBD1 or TRBD2 (5 bases each). From germline, CDR1 is SQVTM and CDR2 ANQGSEA. Trimming removed 4 bases from V and 0 bases from J, with 10 bases in between. The CDR3 covers 14 residues. The CDR3 is CSVAPGSSYNEQFF. Written as DNA, the CDR3 is TGCAGCGTTGCCCCAGGGAGCTCCTACAATGAGCAGTTCTTC.

Ten or more counts support this clonotype. J is TRBJ1-2 and V is TRBV12-3 or TRBV12-4; 8 bases are a match to TRBD1. The CDR3 has 14 amino acids. V gave up 4 bases and J gave up 3 bases; unmatched junction bases: 4. The DNA of the CDR3 is TGTGCCAGCAGTTCCCAGGGGGCAGACTATGGCTACACCTTC. Protein product: CASSSQGADYGYTF.

This clonotype was found many times. The chain combines TRBV5-1 with TRBJ2-3; D is possibly TRBD2 (5 bases). Germline loops: CDR1 SGHRS, CDR2 YFSETQ. V shed 0 bases and J shed 0 bases, with 5 bases lying between them. The length of the CDR3 is 14 residues. The CDR3 loop is CASSLGTSTDTQYF. For the CDR3, the DNA is TGCGCCAGCAGCTTGGGGACTAGCACAGATACGCAGTATTTT.

This clonotype showed up many times. The chain carries TRBV4-1 and TRBJ1-5; D not resolved. Germline loops: CDR1 MGHRA, CDR2 YSYEKL. V was shortened by 3 bases and J by 2 bases, with 20 bases between the two germline ends. This CDR3 spans 18 amino acids. CDR3 protein: CASSHVGVRAEGNQPQHF. CDR3 DNA: TGCGCCAGCAGCCACGTAGGAGTAAGGGCCGAGGGCAATCAGCCCCAGCATTTT.

In this sample, this clonotype turned up many times. The chain recombines TRBV20-1 with TRBJ2-1, with a possible D match to TRBD2 (6 bases). V gave up 0 bases and J gave up 6 bases, with 15 bases separating them. This CDR3 region has 15 residues. Germline-derived CDR1 and CDR2 are DFQATT and SNEGSKA (reference sequence). CDR3 sequence: CSARDPREAINEQFF. CDR3 nucleotide sequence: TGCAGTGCTAGAGATCCCAGGGAGGCGATCAATGAGCAGTTCTTC.

There are many counts of this clonotype. The V call is TRBV12-3 or TRBV12-4, the J call TRBJ1-4; 10 nucleotides align to TRBD1. This CDR3 contains 15 residues. With V trimmed by 6 bases and J by 8 bases, 9 bases remained unmatched. DNA for the CDR3: TGTGCCAGCAGCCCACGGGACAGGGGTCGGGAAAAACTGTTTTTT. This translates into CASSPRDRGREKLFF.

This clonotype was detected many times. This chain uses TRBV7-2 with TRBJ2-1, with 14 bases that match TRBD2. V lost 5 bases, J lost 6 bases, and 6 bases stayed unmatched. The CDR3 consists of 16 residues. Germline V lookup: CDR1 SGHTA, CDR2 FQGNSA. CDR3: CASSPSTSGGANEQFF. DNA of the CDR3: TGTGCCAGCAGCCCCTCGACTAGCGGGGGGGCCAATGAGCAGTTCTTC.

The sample holds many counts of this clonotype. The chain links TRBV7-2 to TRBJ2-7; D not certain. Germline V gene lookup returns CDR1 SGHTA and CDR2 FQGNSA. There are 14 residues in the CDR3. V lost 1 base to trimming and J lost 1 base, with 8 bases between them. The CDR3, as DNA: TGTGCCAGCAGCTTAGGTCTGCGGTCCTACGAGCAGTACTTC. Protein sequence: CASSLGLRSYEQYF.

This clonotype was counted ten times or more. This rearrangement joins TRBV5-1 to TRBJ2-1, with D possibly called TRBD1 or TRBD2 (5 bases each). The germline V gene has CDR1 SGHRS and CDR2 YFSETQ. The CDR3 runs 12 residues. Trimming removed 4 bases at V and 7 bases at J, with 9 bases between. The chain's CDR3 is CASSRDGNEQFF. The CDR3 DNA reads as TGCGCCAGCAGCCGGGACGGAAATGAGCAGTTCTTC.

Many counts were recorded for this clonotype. The junction does not match germline at one end; this may be a read error. This sequence joins TRBV7-7 and TRBJ2-1; TRBD2 aligns across 8 bases. CDR3 length equals 15 residues. Germline CDR1 is SSHAT and CDR2 is FNYEAQ (reference sequence). CDR3 DNA: TGTGCTAGCAGCTTTGGTCGGGGGGGCCCGGGAGAGCAGTTCTTC. This sequence encodes CASSFGRGGPGEQFF.

At least ten counts were recorded for this clonotype. The genes are TRBV6-2 or TRBV6-3 and TRBJ2-2, with 8 bases aligning to TRBD2. Germline V lookup: CDR1 MNHEY, CDR2 SVGEGT. V lost 6 bases, J lost 7 bases, and 13 bases stayed unmatched. This CDR3 spans 16 amino acids. Here the CDR3 DNA reads TGTGCCAGCAGCCCCCGGACTAGCCGTCAGGGCGGGGAGCTGTTTTTT. Its translation is CASSPRTSRQGGELFF.

This clonotype was observed many times. V usage is TRBV5-1 and J usage is TRBJ2-7, with D possibly being TRBD2 (5 bases). V was shortened by 8 bases and J by 3 bases, with 18 bases between the two germline ends. The CDR3 has 14 residues. Germline CDR1 is SGHRS and CDR2 is YFSETQ. CDR3 DNA sequence: TGCGCCAGTCGGAGGCCTGACACCCTCTACGAGCAGTACTTC. Residues: CASRRPDTLYEQYF.

This clonotype was counted ten times or more. The CDR3 reads CASSLEGQNTEAFF. The CDR3 DNA reads as TGCGCCAGCAGCTTGGAGGGCCAGAACACTGAAGCTTTCTTT. The rearrangement links TRBV5-1 to TRBJ1-1; D is unresolved. CDR1 and CDR2 from the germline V gene are SGHRS and YFSETQ. V shed 0 bases and J shed 1 base, with 7 bases lying between them. The CDR3 contains 14 residues.

This clonotype was seen ten or more times. V and J are TRBV5-1 and TRBJ2-3; 7 bases fit TRBD2. CDR3 length equals 17 residues. Germline V gene data show CDR1 as SGHRS and CDR2 as YFSETQ. V lost 0 bases, J lost 0 bases, and 7 bases stayed unmatched. The CDR3 protein is CASSLGSGGRSTDTQYF. The CDR3, as DNA: TGCGCCAGCAGCTTGGGATCGGGAGGACGAAGCACAGATACGCAGTATTTT.

The sample holds many counts of this clonotype. DNA of the CDR3: TGTGCCAGCAGCCAAGATGGCGGGGGGGCCTACAATGAGCAGTTCTTC. Residues: CASSQDGGGAYNEQFF. The rearrangement joins TRBV4-2 to TRBJ2-1; the match to TRBD2 covers 9 bases. Germline assignment: CDR1 LGHNA and CDR2 YNFKEQ. The CDR3 covers 16 residues. V was clipped by 0 bases and J by 2 bases; unmatched bases: 2.

This clonotype is medium-sized. V and J are TRBV29-1 and TRBJ2-5; unclear D gene. In germline, CDR1 is SQVTM, CDR2 ANQGSEA. Trimming removed 5 bases from V and 1 base from J, with 8 bases in between. The CDR3 covers 12 residues. DNA for the CDR3: TGCAGCGTTACCCTCGCCCAAGAGACCCAGTACTTC. It translates to CSVTLAQETQYF.